This T cell receptor (beta chain) was sequenced for a study of OX40 agonist ivuxolimab in advanced cancers. Whole-study context: Patients received the agonistic anti-OX40 (CD134) antibody ivuxolimab. Averaging about 60 years in age, with a range of about 23 to 79, the cohort was approximately 87% male.

Data came from immunoSEQ multiplex PCR; TCRdb stores just in-frame clones and leaves some out. The sample shows about 64,000 clones, 84% of them seen only once. Worth noting for this clone: Its antigen is currently unknown.

Study-wide results and limits: Expanded clones were, on average, more numerous among CD8+ T cells than CD4+.

Germline CDR1 reads GTSNPN; CDR2 reads SVGIG (reference sequence). Unmatched junction bases numbered 6, after V lost 4 bases and J lost 4 bases. This CDR3 spans 13 amino acids. Baseline was the first blood sampling point, followed by cycle 4 day 1 and cycle 7 day 1. V usage is TRBV30 and J usage is TRBJ2-5; TRBD1 matches 7 bases. Specimen: CD4+ or CD8+ T cells sorted from blood, collected in a trial of the OX40 agonist ivuxolimab. The receptor was isolated from an adult with an advanced solid tumor such as melanoma, head and neck, liver or kidney cancer. CDR3 sequence: CAWTQGTRETQYF. In nucleotides, the CDR3 is TGTGCCTGGACACAGGGGACAAGAGAGACCCAGTACTTC.